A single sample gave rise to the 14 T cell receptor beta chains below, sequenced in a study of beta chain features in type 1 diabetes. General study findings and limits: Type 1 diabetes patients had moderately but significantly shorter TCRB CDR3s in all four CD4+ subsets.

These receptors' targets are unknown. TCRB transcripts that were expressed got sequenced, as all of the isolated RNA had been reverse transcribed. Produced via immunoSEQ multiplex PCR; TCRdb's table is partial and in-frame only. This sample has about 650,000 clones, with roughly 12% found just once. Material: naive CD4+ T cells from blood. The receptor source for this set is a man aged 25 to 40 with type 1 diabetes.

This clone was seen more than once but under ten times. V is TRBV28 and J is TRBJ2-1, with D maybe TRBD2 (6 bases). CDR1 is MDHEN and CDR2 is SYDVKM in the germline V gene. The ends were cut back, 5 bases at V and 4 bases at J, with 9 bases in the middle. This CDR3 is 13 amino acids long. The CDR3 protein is CASSPTRYNEQFF. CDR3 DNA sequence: TGTGCCAGCAGTCCGACTAGATACAATGAGCAGTTCTTC.

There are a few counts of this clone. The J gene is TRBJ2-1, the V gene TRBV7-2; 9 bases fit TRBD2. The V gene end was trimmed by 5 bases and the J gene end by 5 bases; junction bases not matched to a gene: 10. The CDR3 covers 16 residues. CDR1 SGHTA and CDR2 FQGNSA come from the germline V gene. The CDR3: CASSASGLAGDNEQFF. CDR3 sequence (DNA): TGTGCCAGCAGCGCATCGGGACTAGCAGGTGACAATGAGCAGTTCTTC.

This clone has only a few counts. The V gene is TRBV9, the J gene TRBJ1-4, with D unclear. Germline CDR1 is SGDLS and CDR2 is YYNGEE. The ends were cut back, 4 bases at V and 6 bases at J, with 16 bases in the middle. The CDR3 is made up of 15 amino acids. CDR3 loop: CASSPRPQVDEKLFF. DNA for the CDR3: TGTGCCAGCAGCCCCCGACCGCAGGTGGATGAAAAACTGTTTTTT.

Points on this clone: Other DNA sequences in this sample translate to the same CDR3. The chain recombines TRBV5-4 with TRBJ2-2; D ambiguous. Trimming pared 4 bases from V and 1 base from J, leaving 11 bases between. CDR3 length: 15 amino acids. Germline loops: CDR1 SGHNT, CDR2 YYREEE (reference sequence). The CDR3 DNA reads TGTGCCAGCAGCCCCGGTACAGTGAACACCGGGGAGCTGTTTTTT. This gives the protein CASSPGTVNTGELFF.

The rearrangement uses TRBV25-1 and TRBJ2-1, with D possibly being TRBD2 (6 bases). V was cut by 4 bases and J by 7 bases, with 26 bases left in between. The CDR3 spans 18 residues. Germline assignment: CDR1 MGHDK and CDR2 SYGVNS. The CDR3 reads CASSGYPMGGVSGNEQFF. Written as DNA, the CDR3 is TGTGCCAGCAGTGGGTACCCTATGGGGGGAGTTTCGGGAAATGAGCAGTTCTTC.

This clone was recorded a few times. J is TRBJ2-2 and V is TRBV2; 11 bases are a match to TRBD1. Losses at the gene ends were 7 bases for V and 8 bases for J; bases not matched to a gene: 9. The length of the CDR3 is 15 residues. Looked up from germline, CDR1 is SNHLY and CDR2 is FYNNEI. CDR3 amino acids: CASKGQGVLSGELFF. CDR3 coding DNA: TGTGCCAGCAAGGGACAGGGGGTTTTATCTGGGGAGCTGTTTTTT.

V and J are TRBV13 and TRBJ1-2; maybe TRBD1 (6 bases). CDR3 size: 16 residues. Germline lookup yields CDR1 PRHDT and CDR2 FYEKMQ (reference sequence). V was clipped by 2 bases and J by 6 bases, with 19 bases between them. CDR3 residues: CASSLRGRLSGDGYTF. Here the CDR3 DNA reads TGTGCCAGCAGCTTAAGAGGTAGACTCTCAGGGGATGGCTACACCTTC.

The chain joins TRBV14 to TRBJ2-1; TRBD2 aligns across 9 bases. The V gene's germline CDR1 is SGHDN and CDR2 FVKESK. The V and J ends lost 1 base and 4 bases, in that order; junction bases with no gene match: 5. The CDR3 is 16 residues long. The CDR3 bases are TGTGCCAGCAGCCAAGGAGGAAGCGGGGGGTACAATGAGCAGTTCTTC. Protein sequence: CASSQGGSGGYNEQFF.

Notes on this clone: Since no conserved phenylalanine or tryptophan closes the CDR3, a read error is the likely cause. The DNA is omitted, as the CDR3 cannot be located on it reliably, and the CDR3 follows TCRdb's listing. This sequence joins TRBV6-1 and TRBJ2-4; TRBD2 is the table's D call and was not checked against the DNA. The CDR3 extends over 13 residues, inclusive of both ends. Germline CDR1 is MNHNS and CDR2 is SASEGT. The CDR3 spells CASSELGRVPFVL.

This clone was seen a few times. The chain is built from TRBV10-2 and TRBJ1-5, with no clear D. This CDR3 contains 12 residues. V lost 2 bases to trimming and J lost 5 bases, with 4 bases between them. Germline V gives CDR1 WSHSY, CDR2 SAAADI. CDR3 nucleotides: TGCGCCAGCAGTGAGAGATATCAGCCCCAGCATTTT. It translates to CASSERYQPQHF.

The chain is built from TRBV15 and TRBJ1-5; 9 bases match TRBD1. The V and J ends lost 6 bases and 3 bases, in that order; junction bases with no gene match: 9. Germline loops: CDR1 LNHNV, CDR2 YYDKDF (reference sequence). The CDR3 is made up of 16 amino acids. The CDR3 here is CATRGTGSGSNQPQHF. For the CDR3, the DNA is TGTGCCACCAGAGGGACAGGGAGTGGGTCCAATCAGCCCCAGCATTTT.

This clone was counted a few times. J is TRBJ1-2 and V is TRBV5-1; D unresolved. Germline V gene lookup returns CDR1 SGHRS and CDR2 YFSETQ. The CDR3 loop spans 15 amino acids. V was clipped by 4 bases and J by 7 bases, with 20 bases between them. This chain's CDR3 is CASSPGRPPISGYTF. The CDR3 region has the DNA TGCGCCAGCAGCCCTGGGCGCCCACCTATCAGTGGCTACACCTTC.

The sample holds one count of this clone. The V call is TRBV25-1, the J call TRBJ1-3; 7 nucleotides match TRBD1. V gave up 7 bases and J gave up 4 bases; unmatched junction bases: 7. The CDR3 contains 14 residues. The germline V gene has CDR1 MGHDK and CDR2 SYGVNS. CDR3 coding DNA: TGTGCCAGCACCGACAGGGTTACAGGAAACACCATATATTTT. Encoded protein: CASTDRVTGNTIYF.

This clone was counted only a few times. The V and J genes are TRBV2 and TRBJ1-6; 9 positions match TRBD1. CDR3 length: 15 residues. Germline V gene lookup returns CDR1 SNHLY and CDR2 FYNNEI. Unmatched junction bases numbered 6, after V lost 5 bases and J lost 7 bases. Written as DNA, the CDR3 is TGTGCCAGCAGTACAGACAGGGGGGGAAATTCACCCCTCCACTTT. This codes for CASSTDRGGNSPLHF.